These 26 T cell receptor beta chains were all obtained from the same sample, sequenced in a study of blood T cell repertoires in COVID-19. The table came from immunoSEQ multiplex PCR; TCRdb's copy has only in-frame clones and leaves some out. The sample has approximately 210,000 clones, roughly 84% seen once. Sequenced sample: peripheral blood. The origin of the receptors is a man between 40 and 49 years old with active or convalescent COVID-19.

This chain connects TRBV30 to TRBJ2-2; a weak D match, TRBD2 (6 bases). The CDR3 extends over 17 amino acids. Germline lookup yields CDR1 GTSNPN and CDR2 SVGIG (reference sequence). The V gene lost 4 bases and the J gene lost 1 base, with 19 bases spanning the gap. The CDR3 nucleotides read TGTGCCTGGACGGTGGGAAAGCGGGTTGAGAACACCGGGGAGCTGTTTTTT. Amino acid sequence: CAWTVGKRVENTGELFF.

This sequence joins TRBV20-1 and TRBJ2-7; possibly TRBD2 for D (6 bases). CDR3 length: 14 amino acids. Germline CDR1 DFQATT, CDR2 SNEGSKA (reference sequence). Trimming shortened V by 3 bases and J by 2 bases, and 14 bases separated the two germline ends. CDR3: CSASPTWEAYEQYF. DNA of the CDR3: TGCAGTGCTAGTCCAACCTGGGAGGCCTACGAGCAGTACTTC.

This sequence joins TRBV29-1 and TRBJ1-2; the match to TRBD1 covers 7 bases. Germline lookup yields CDR1 SQVTM and CDR2 ANQGSEA. The CDR3 covers 15 residues. V lost 0 bases, J lost 5 bases, and 9 bases stayed unmatched. CDR3 residues: CSVEEGTAAAYGYTF. The CDR3 DNA is TGCAGCGTTGAAGAGGGGACAGCGGCCGCGTATGGCTACACCTTC.

The chain has TRBV6-5 and TRBJ2-3; 7 bases match TRBD2. CDR1 MNHEY and CDR2 SVGAGI come from the germline V gene. V dropped 4 bases and J dropped 4; count of bases not matched to a gene: 11. This CDR3 region has 16 residues. The CDR3 protein is CASSSGLVVGADTQYF. CDR3 bases: TGTGCCAGCAGTTCCGGACTAGTAGTCGGCGCAGATACGCAGTATTTT.

In its sample, this clone was seen once. The genes are TRBV4-1 and TRBJ1-1; no reliable D call. Per the germline V gene, CDR1 is MGHRA and CDR2 is YSYEKL. Trimming stripped 2 bases from V and 4 bases from J, with 17 bases between. CDR3 length: 16 amino acids. The CDR3 here is CASSQLSRGDITEAFF. The DNA of the CDR3 is TGCGCCAGCAGCCAATTAAGTCGGGGAGATATCACTGAAGCTTTCTTT.

In this sample, this clone turned up once. The rearrangement joins TRBV3-1 (or the pseudogene TRBV3-2) to TRBJ1-2, with TRBD1 matching 7 bases. The CDR3 extends over 13 amino acids. J gave up 7 bases and V 4 bases, and 6 bases lay outside the gene matches. Germline CDR1 reads LGHDT; CDR2 reads YNNKEL (reference sequence). CDR3 loop: CASSLTGASGYTF. For the CDR3, the DNA is TGTGCCAGCAGCCTAACAGGGGCGAGTGGCTACACCTTC.

The chain recombines TRBV28 with TRBJ2-7; no definite D call. This CDR3 spans 13 amino acids. V was trimmed by 3 bases and J by 1 base, leaving 7 bases between them. Germline-derived CDR1 and CDR2 are MDHEN and SYDVKM. CDR3 DNA: TGTGCCAGCAGTTTTGGCGGTTCCTACGAGCAGTACTTC. Amino acids: CASSFGGSYEQYF.

Concerning this clone: This sample includes further DNA sequences coding for the same CDR3. This chain uses TRBV27 with TRBJ2-1, with TRBD2 identical over 11 bases. Losses at the gene ends were 3 bases for V and 7 bases for J; bases not matched to a gene: 2. The germline V gene encodes CDR1 MNHEY and CDR2 SMNVEV (reference sequence). The CDR3 spans 14 residues. The CDR3 DNA reads TGTGCCAGCAGTTTTAGCGGGGGGGGGAATGAGCAGTTCTTC. It translates to CASSFSGGGNEQFF.

This clone was picked up one time. The J gene is TRBJ1-5, the V gene TRBV27; 9 bases are shared with TRBD1. The germline V gene has CDR1 MNHEY and CDR2 SMNVEV (reference sequence). Germline trimming cut 7 bases from V and 2 bases from J; bases unmatched to any gene: 6. This CDR3 is 15 amino acids long. CDR3 DNA sequence: TGTGCCAGCATGGGGACAGGGTTGGGCAATCAGCCCCAGCATTTT. Amino acid sequence: CASMGTGLGNQPQHF.

The chain recombines TRBV28 with TRBJ2-1, with unresolved D. The V gene lost 7 bases and the J gene lost 4 bases, with 11 bases spanning the gap. The CDR3 extends over 13 amino acids. Germline V CDR1 and CDR2: MDHEN, SYDVKM. The CDR3 here is CASTSLAYNEQFF. DNA of the CDR3: TGTGCCAGCACCTCCCTCGCGTACAATGAGCAGTTCTTC.

The V gene is TRBV6-5, the J gene TRBJ1-2; TRBD1 matches at 9 bases. With 7 bases clipped from V and 4 bases from J, the junction kept 4 bases outside the gene matches. CDR1 is MNHEY and CDR2 is SVGAGI in the germline V gene. The CDR3 consists of 13 residues. The CDR3 region is CASILTGGYGYTF. The CDR3 nucleotides read TGTGCCAGCATATTGACAGGGGGCTATGGCTACACCTTC.

The DNA for the CDR3 is TGTGCCAGCAGTGCCCAGTCCAGGGGCAATAATTCACCCCTCCACTTT. The encoded protein is CASSAQSRGNNSPLHF. The V and J genes are TRBV6-1 and TRBJ1-6; TRBD1 might be the D (6 bases). The CDR3 has 16 amino acids. Germline V gene data show CDR1 as MNHNS and CDR2 as SASEGT. With 4 bases removed from V and 5 bases from J, the gap between germline ends came to 15 bases.

The chain links TRBV19 to TRBJ1-2; TRBD1 aligns across 9 bases. CDR1 and CDR2 (germline): LNHDA, SQIVND (reference sequence). Unmatched junction bases numbered 17, after V lost 4 bases and J lost 5 bases. CDR3 size: 18 residues. CDR3 coding DNA: TGTGCCAGTAGTACCTCCTTCATACAGGGGGCAGCGGAGTATGGCTACACCTTC. Amino acids: CASSTSFIQGAAEYGYTF.

The chain's CDR3 is CATRGSGTEAFF. For the CDR3, the DNA is TGTGCCACCAGGGGAAGCGGCACTGAAGCTTTCTTT. The chain carries TRBV24-1 and TRBJ1-1, with D hard to call. The length of the CDR3 is 12 residues. Deletions cut 7 bases from V and 4 bases from J, with 9 bases between. CDR1 is KGHDR, CDR2 SFDVKD, per germline.

The chain carries TRBV11-2 and TRBJ2-5, with D possibly TRBD1 on 6 matching bases. This CDR3 comprises 14 residues. Trimming took off 1 base at V and 5 bases at J, with 11 bases between the two ends. Germline V gene lookup returns CDR1 SGHAT and CDR2 FQNNGV. Here the CDR3 reads CASSLAHRAETQYF. The CDR3 region has the DNA TGTGCCAGCAGCTTAGCTCACAGGGCGGAGACCCAGTACTTC.

The chain joins TRBV6-5 to TRBJ1-2; the D gene is possibly TRBD1 (5 bases). Deletions cut 0 bases from V and 8 bases from J, with 19 bases between. The CDR3 has 16 amino acids. Germline CDR1 MNHEY, CDR2 SVGAGI. The CDR3 nucleotides are TGTGCCAGCAGTTACTCCAGGAGGGACGGGATTAGGGGCTACACCTTC. Amino acid sequence: CASSYSRRDGIRGYTF.

The V and J genes are TRBV9 and TRBJ2-1, with 8 nucleotides matching TRBD2. Germline values: CDR1 SGDLS, CDR2 YYNGEE. Trimming cost V 0 bases and J 9 bases; bases outside gene matches: 5. CDR3 length: 14 amino acids. Here the CDR3 DNA reads TGTGCCAGCAGCGTAGCGGGGGGGCTCAGTGAGCAGTTCTTC. This gives the protein CASSVAGGLSEQFF.

A single count supports this clone. The J gene is TRBJ2-5, the V gene TRBV2; TRBD1 agrees at 8 bases. The trim removed 8 bases at V and 4 bases at J, leaving 9 bases unmatched. The germline V gene encodes CDR1 SNHLY and CDR2 FYNNEI. The CDR3 extends over 14 amino acids. In nucleotides, the CDR3 is TGTGCCAGCCGTGGAAGGACAGGGTTAGAGACCCAGTACTTC. Translated: CASRGRTGLETQYF. The complete variable domain, with remaining parts taken from reference TRBV2 and TRBJ2-5, reads EPEVTQTPSHQVTQMGQEVILRCVPISNHLYFYWYRQILGQKVEFLVSFYNNEISEKSEIFDDQFSVERPDGSNFTLKIRSTKLEDSAMYFCASRGRTGLETQYFGPGTRLLVL.

The chain employs TRBV5-6 and TRBJ2-7; 7 bases are shared with TRBD2. With V trimmed by 4 bases and J by 5 bases, 12 bases remained unmatched. Germline V gene data show CDR1 as SGHDT and CDR2 as YYEEEE. The CDR3 extends over 15 amino acids. CDR3 DNA: TGTGCCAGCAGCAGTAAAGGACTAGGCTTCGACGAGCAGTACTTC. It translates to CASSSKGLGFDEQYF.

The chain is built from TRBV28 and TRBJ1-2; D gene ambiguous. The ends were cut back, 5 bases at V and 4 bases at J, with 11 bases in the middle. CDR3 length equals 13 residues. In germline, CDR1 is MDHEN, CDR2 SYDVKM. CDR3 nucleotide sequence: TGTGCCAGCAGTCTGCACCGGTCCTATGGCTACACCTTC. Translated, it gives CASSLHRSYGYTF.

V gene TRBV21-1 combines with J gene TRBJ1-5; the table's TRBD1 call for D was not verified on the DNA. TRBV21-1 represents a pseudogene. This CDR3 region has 14 residues. The CDR3 protein is CASSRGRGGQPQHF. The CDR3 coding sequence is TGTGCCAGCAGCCGTGGGAGAGGGGGCCAGCCCCAGCATTTT.

V gene TRBV2 combines with J gene TRBJ1-5; D is undetermined. Germline CDR1 is SNHLY and CDR2 is FYNNEI. The CDR3 runs to 14 residues. Trimming shortened V by 1 base and J by 5 bases, and 9 bases separated the two germline ends. The CDR3: CASSEGRIDQPQHF. CDR3 nucleotides: TGTGCCAGCAGTGAAGGCAGGATAGATCAGCCCCAGCATTTT.

The chain links TRBV5-5 to TRBJ1-2, with 7 positions matching TRBD1. The CDR3 has 15 amino acids. Germline CDR1 is SGHKS and CDR2 is YYEKEE (reference sequence). The ends lost 4 bases at V and 5 bases at J; junction bases unmatched: 11. The CDR3 spells CASSPRTGLQYGYTF. The CDR3 region has the DNA TGTGCCAGCAGCCCCCGGACAGGATTGCAATATGGCTACACCTTC.

V is TRBV19 and J is TRBJ2-7; tentative D call: TRBD2 (5 bases). This CDR3 spans 11 amino acids. V was clipped by 11 bases and J by 5 bases, with 13 bases between them. Germline CDR1 LNHDA, CDR2 SQIVND (reference sequence). The CDR3: CASAAGDEQYF. In DNA form, the CDR3 reads TGTGCCTCCGCTGCGGGCGACGAGCAGTACTTC.

V gene TRBV28 combines with J gene TRBJ1-5; D perhaps matches TRBD1 (5 bases). The length of the CDR3 is 14 residues. Germline V gene data show CDR1 as MDHEN and CDR2 as SYDVKM. The V end was cut by 2 bases, the J end by 6 bases, with 11 bases between. CDR3 in DNA: TGTGCCAGCAGTTTAAGGCGCAGGGCTCAGCCCCAGCATTTT. Protein product: CASSLRRRAQPQHF.

V gene TRBV5-4 combines with J gene TRBJ1-3; TRBD1 agrees at 7 bases. J gave up 0 bases and V 2 bases, and 8 bases lay outside the gene matches. The germline gives CDR1 SGHNT, CDR2 YYREEE (reference sequence). The CDR3 has 17 amino acids. CDR3 sequence reads: CASSFGGQRISGNTIYF. The CDR3 nucleotides read TGTGCCAGCAGCTTTGGGGGACAGCGGATCTCTGGAAACACCATATATTTT.